This T cell receptor (beta chain) came from a study of blood T cell repertoires in COVID-19. On the study more broadly: The analysed material was cDNA or gDNA that came from T cells, B-cell-depleted T cells, or PBMCs.

Per the authors' pipeline: Quantification of nucleated cells was approximated via reference gene primer amplification. TCRdb's copy holds only in-frame clones and misses some; the assay was immunoSEQ multiplex PCR. D and trimming come from the DNA, and the V and J calls and clone size come from that table. The repertoire holds 150,000 to 200,000 clones, with approximately 88% as singletons. Recruits, aged about 18 to 100 years, lived in 24 US areas. Sequenced sample: PBMCs or T cells enriched from blood (not recorded which). This receptor was identified in a woman aged 55-70 years who had recovered from COVID-19.

CDR3 nucleotides: TGTGCCAGCAGCGAAACAGGTGCCACTAATGAAAAACTGTTTTTT. This translates into CASSETGATNEKLFF. This chain uses TRBV5-4 with TRBJ1-4; D perhaps matches TRBD1 (5 bases). Trimming pared 4 bases from V and 2 bases from J, leaving 12 bases between. CDR1 is SGHNT, CDR2 YYREEE, per germline (reference sequence). The CDR3 sequence is 15 residues long.